This entry is about one TCR beta chain. Unique molecular identifiers were affixed to single, distinct cDNA molecules. MiXCR was run by TCRdb on the 5' RACE reads, yielding one entry per CDR3 protein. The table has roughly 120,000 distinct CDR3 sequences, roughly 12% seen once. This record comes from a study of early T cells in non-severe SARS-CoV-2 infection. V lost 2 bases to trimming and J lost 4 bases; unmatched junction nucleotides: 6. Germline loops: CDR1 SGHVS, CDR2 FQNEAQ. There are 15 residues in the CDR3. The genes are TRBV7-8 and TRBJ2-3, with TRBD2 identical over 7 bases. This clonotype was sampled from an adult who was a healthcare worker with PCR-confirmed SARS-CoV-2 infection or an uninfected control (not recorded which). Sample: whole blood, taken at baseline. The CDR3 region has the DNA TGTGCCAGCAGCTTAAGTGGGAGGGCCTCAGATACGCAGTATTTT. It codes for CASSLSGRASDTQYF.